These 27 T cell receptor beta chains were sequenced from one sample in a study of PD-L1 blockade in urothelial cancer. The data were produced by immunoSEQ multiplex PCR, yet TCRdb's version contains in-frame clones alone and is incomplete. The data show 120,000 or so clones, roughly 88% seen once. Time point of the sample: peripheral blood 6 weeks after treatment start. The material was PBMCs, obtained around atezolizumab (anti-PD-L1) treatment. The receptors here all came from a man aged 50-59 years with urothelial cancer.

V and J are TRBV27 and TRBJ1-6, with a possible D match to TRBD1 (5 bases). The CDR3 runs to 13 residues. Trimming left V 6 bases short and J 7 bases short, with 10 bases between. Germline-derived CDR1 and CDR2 are MNHEY and SMNVEV (reference sequence). The CDR3 DNA reads TGTGCCAGCAGCTCTGCAGGGAATTCACCCCTCCACTTT. Translating gives CASSSAGNSPLHF.

This chain links TRBV29-1 with TRBJ2-7; 8 bases agree with TRBD2. The CDR3 loop spans 14 amino acids. Trimming took 2 bases from V and 7 from J; bases not matched to a gene: 10. From germline, CDR1 is SQVTM and CDR2 ANQGSEA. CDR3 region: CSVEQAGAFGEQYF. The CDR3 nucleotides are TGCAGCGTTGAACAAGCGGGAGCGTTTGGGGAGCAGTACTTC.

This rearrangement joins TRBV19 to TRBJ2-2, with D perhaps matching TRBD2 (5 bases). This CDR3 has 15 residues. Per germline, CDR1 LNHDA and CDR2 SQIVND (reference sequence). Trimming removed 7 bases at V and 0 bases at J, with 12 bases between. For the CDR3, the DNA is TGTGCCAGTAAAAGCCGGGGTTCGAACACCGGGGAGCTGTTTTTT. It specifies CASKSRGSNTGELFF.

The chain links TRBV28 to TRBJ2-6; TRBD2 matches 7 bases. Trimming removed 5 bases from V and 0 bases from J; junction bases left unmatched: 10. The CDR3 length is 18 residues. Per the germline V gene, CDR1 is MDHEN and CDR2 is SYDVKM. In DNA form, the CDR3 reads TGTGCCAGCAGTCTCACTAGCGTTCAGGACTCTGGGGCCAACGTCCTGACTTTC. Residues: CASSLTSVQDSGANVLTF.

This chain links TRBV14 with TRBJ2-1, with 7 bases matching TRBD2. Germline V CDR1 and CDR2: SGHDN, FVKESK. V lost 3 bases, J lost 12 bases, and 8 bases stayed unmatched. This CDR3 contains 13 residues. The CDR3 is CASSQAGGSLQFF. DNA of the CDR3: TGTGCCAGCAGCCAGGCGGGCGGGAGTCTGCAGTTCTTC. The full variable domain, rest sourced from reference TRBV14 and TRBJ2-1, is EAGVTQFPSHSVIEKGQTVTLRCDPISGHDNLYWYRRVMGKEIKFLLHFVKESKQDESGMPNNRFLAERTGGTYSTLKVQPAELEDSGVYFCASSQAGGSLQFFGPGTRLTVL.

This clone appeared a single time. This chain joins TRBV4-2 and TRBJ2-1; 7 bases align to TRBD2. Looked up from germline, CDR1 is LGHNA and CDR2 is YNFKEQ. The CDR3 totals 16 residues. V was pared by 2 bases and J by 9 bases, with 13 bases of the junction left unmatched. In DNA, the CDR3 is TGTGCCAGCAGCCAAAGCAGCCGGACTAGTAGAGGTGAGCAGTTCTTC. Translation gives CASSQSSRTSRGEQFF.

This clone has only one observation. The rearrangement uses TRBV30 and TRBJ1-2; 9 bases fit TRBD1. From germline, CDR1 is GTSNPN and CDR2 SVGIG (reference sequence). Germline trimming cut 8 bases from V and 8 bases from J; bases unmatched to any gene: 15. The CDR3 consists of 14 residues. CDR3 coding DNA: TGTGCCCGCGTCGCAGGGACAGGGAGGAGGGGCTACACCTTC. The encoded protein is CARVAGTGRRGYTF.

This chain connects TRBV5-8 to TRBJ2-7, with no clear D. The CDR3 is 11 residues long. Germline values: CDR1 SGHTS, CDR2 YDEGEE. As DNA, the CDR3 is TGTGCCAGCAGTCAGGTCCCCCACGAAGTGGTC. This gives the protein CASSQVPHEVV.

The rearrangement uses TRBV7-9 and TRBJ2-2; D is perhaps TRBD1 (5 bases). In germline, CDR1 is SEHNR, CDR2 FQNEAQ (reference sequence). V lost 7 bases, J lost 5 bases, and 11 bases lay in between. The CDR3 spans 13 residues. The CDR3 sequence is CASTATVTGELFF. The CDR3 nucleotides read TGTGCCAGCACCGCGACAGTAACCGGGGAGCTGTTTTTT.

This clone was detected only a few times. J is TRBJ2-7 and V is TRBV28; 12 bases are shared with TRBD2. CDR1 is MDHEN, CDR2 SYDVKM, per germline. After removal of 5 bases from V and 7 bases from J, the junction contained 3 bases not matched to a gene. The CDR3 covers 13 residues. CDR3 nucleotides: TGTGCCAGCAGTGCCGGACTAGCGGGGGAGCAGTACTTC. Amino acid sequence: CASSAGLAGEQYF.

The rearrangement joins TRBV5-6 to TRBJ2-2, with TRBD1 as a possible D gene (6 bases). This CDR3 contains 18 residues. In germline, CDR1 is SGHDT, CDR2 YYEEEE. The ends were cut back, 1 base at V and 4 bases at J, with 20 bases in the middle. CDR3 sequence: CASSLSFSGGRATGELFF. The DNA for the CDR3 is TGTGCCAGCAGCTTGAGCTTTTCTGGGGGCCGGGCCACCGGGGAGCTGTTTTTT.

V gene TRBV18 combines with J gene TRBJ1-2; 7 bases map to TRBD1. The V segment lost 6 bases and the J segment 6 bases; nucleotides outside the gene matches: 7. The CDR3 covers 13 residues. CDR1 is KGHSH, CDR2 LQKENI, per germline. Here the CDR3 reads CASSPTGTDGYTF. The CDR3 DNA reads TGTGCCAGCTCCCCTACCGGGACAGATGGCTACACCTTC.

V gene TRBV4-2 combines with J gene TRBJ1-2, with TRBD1 matching over 10 bases. The CDR3 is 16 residues long. The germline V gene has CDR1 LGHNA and CDR2 YNFKEQ. Trimming at V came to 5 bases and at J to 4 bases, leaving 10 bases not matched to a gene. The CDR3 sequence is CASSGDRGSGGYGYTF. CDR3 DNA: TGTGCCAGCAGCGGGGACAGGGGATCAGGCGGCTATGGCTACACCTTC.

The J gene is TRBJ1-2, the V gene TRBV28; tentative D call: TRBD1 (5 bases). The V gene lost 1 base and the J gene lost 14 bases, with 14 bases spanning the gap. The CDR3 consists of 12 residues. Germline lookup yields CDR1 MDHEN and CDR2 SYDVKM. The CDR3 loop is CASSLSRARATF. DNA for the CDR3: TGTGCCAGCAGTTTATCCAGGGCCCGCGCGACCTTC.

The chain couples TRBV6-5 to TRBJ1-2; D uncertain. The CDR3 loop spans 13 amino acids. Trimming took 2 bases from V and 4 from J, leaving 8 bases between them. Germline CDR1 reads MNHEY; CDR2 reads SVGAGI. The CDR3 sequence is CASSYGQSYGYTF. CDR3 in DNA: TGTGCCAGCAGTTACGGGCAGAGCTATGGCTACACCTTC.

The chain carries TRBV28 and TRBJ1-1; D is uncertain. Per germline, CDR1 MDHEN and CDR2 SYDVKM. The CDR3 has 12 residues. V was trimmed by 3 bases and J by 10 bases, leaving 12 bases between them. The CDR3 bases are TGTGCCAGCAGTTTCTATCCGAGCGGAGCTTTCTTT. Translated: CASSFYPSGAFF.

The V and J genes are TRBV2 and TRBJ2-7, with TRBD2 as a possible D gene (6 bases). Germline assignment: CDR1 SNHLY and CDR2 FYNNEI. This CDR3 has 17 residues. The germline V and J ends were trimmed by 4 bases and 0 bases, with 19 bases remaining between them. This CDR3 is CASSGAGRALTSYEQYF. The DNA of the CDR3 is TGTGCCAGCAGTGGGGCGGGGCGGGCGCTGACCTCCTACGAGCAGTACTTC.

This clone was observed once. The rearrangement joins TRBV5-1 to TRBJ2-1; 8 nucleotides agree with TRBD2. Trimming removed 1 base from V and 7 bases from J; junction bases left unmatched: 7. Germline CDR1 and CDR2: SGHRS and YFSETQ. There are 15 residues in the CDR3. The CDR3 loop is CASSLRSGSLNEQFF. The CDR3 nucleotides read TGCGCCAGCAGCTTGAGAAGCGGGAGTTTGAATGAGCAGTTCTTC.

A remark on this clone: The junction departs from germline at one end; a sequencing error may be responsible. The V gene is TRBV4-1, the J gene TRBJ2-1; TRBD2 agrees at 8 bases. The length of the CDR3 is 15 residues. Germline V gene lookup returns CDR1 MGHRA and CDR2 YSYEKL. This chain's CDR3 is CASSSSGTRNNEEFF. In DNA, the CDR3 is TGCGCCAGCAGCTCCTCCGGGACTAGGAACAATGAGGAGTTCTTC.

The chain recombines TRBV25-1 with TRBJ1-2; a weak D match, TRBD1 (5 bases). Germline V lookup: CDR1 MGHDK, CDR2 SYGVNS. The V gene lost 3 bases and the J gene lost 8 bases, with 13 bases spanning the gap. The length of the CDR3 is 13 residues. The CDR3 sequence: CASSEPGSSGYTF. The DNA of the CDR3 is TGTGCCAGCAGTGAGCCAGGGTCGTCGGGCTACACCTTC.

The chain recombines TRBV4-1 with TRBJ2-1; 11 bases are a match to TRBD1. J lost 8 bases, V lost 1 base, and 7 bases had no gene match. CDR3 size: 16 residues. Germline V lookup: CDR1 MGHRA, CDR2 YSYEKL. CDR3 loop: CASSQGFGQGAYEQFF. DNA of the CDR3: TGCGCCAGCAGCCAAGGGTTTGGACAGGGGGCATATGAGCAGTTCTTC.

The chain carries TRBV19 and TRBJ1-5; 7 nucleotides align to TRBD1. J gave up 1 base and V 6 bases, and 0 bases lay outside the gene matches. CDR3 length: 13 amino acids. Germline V gene sequence: CDR1 LNHDA, CDR2 SQIVND (reference sequence). The CDR3 coding sequence is TGTGCCAGTAGGGGACAGAGCAATCAGCCCCAGCATTTT. Protein: CASRGQSNQPQHF.

The chain combines TRBV18 with TRBJ1-1, with 9 bases that match TRBD1. Germline values: CDR1 KGHSH, CDR2 LQKENI. The CDR3 totals 15 residues. The J segment lost 1 base and the V segment lost 2 bases, leaving 2 bases of the junction unmatched. The CDR3 nucleotides read TGTGCCAGCTCACCAGGGACAGGGAGGAACACTGAAGCTTTCTTT. Protein product: CASSPGTGRNTEAFF. The variable domain in full, with the rest retrieved from reference TRBV18 and TRBJ1-1, is NAGVMQNPRHLVRRRGQEARLRCSPMKGHSHVYWYRQLPEEGLKFMVYLQKENIIDESGMPKERFSAEFPKEGPSILRIQQVVRGDSAAYFCASSPGTGRNTEAFFGQGTRLTVV.

The rearrangement uses TRBV5-6 and TRBJ2-5; 7 nucleotides agree with TRBD1. Unmatched junction bases numbered 1, after V lost 0 bases and J lost 5 bases. The germline V gene has CDR1 SGHDT and CDR2 YYEEEE. The length of the CDR3 is 13 residues. The CDR3 here is CASSLDRGETQYF. The CDR3 DNA reads as TGTGCCAGCAGCTTGGACAGGGGTGAGACCCAGTACTTC. Variable domain in full (rest from reference TRBV5-6 and TRBJ2-5): DAGVTQSPTHLIKTRGQQVTLRCSPKSGHDTVSWYQQALGQGPQFIFQYYEEEERQRGNFPDRFSGHQFPNYSSELNVNALLLGDSALYLCASSLDRGETQYFGPGTRLLVL.

The chain employs TRBV29-1 and TRBJ2-7; D ambiguous. The V end lost 6 bases, the J end lost 0 bases, and 12 bases lay between the germline ends. The germline CDR1 and CDR2 sequences are SQVTM and ANQGSEA. CDR3 length: 13 amino acids. The CDR3 sequence: CSVVPRSSYEQYF. In DNA, the CDR3 is TGCAGCGTCGTTCCCAGAAGCTCCTACGAGCAGTACTTC.

This chain uses TRBV18 with TRBJ2-5; D may be TRBD2 (5 bases). With 0 bases removed from V and 4 bases from J, the gap between germline ends came to 6 bases. CDR3 length: 13 residues. CDR1 and CDR2 from the germline V gene are KGHSH and LQKENI. In nucleotides, the CDR3 is TGTGCCAGCTCACCACCGGGAGCAGAGACCCAGTACTTC. As protein: CASSPPGAETQYF.

The chain uses TRBV6-5 and TRBJ1-1, with TRBD1 as a possible D gene (6 bases). With 4 bases removed from V and 4 bases from J, the gap between germline ends came to 16 bases. The CDR3 is 15 amino acids. Germline loops: CDR1 MNHEY, CDR2 SVGAGI. This CDR3 reads CASSSYSAGATEAFF. Written as DNA, the CDR3 is TGTGCCAGCAGTTCTTACTCCGCAGGGGCCACTGAAGCTTTCTTT.